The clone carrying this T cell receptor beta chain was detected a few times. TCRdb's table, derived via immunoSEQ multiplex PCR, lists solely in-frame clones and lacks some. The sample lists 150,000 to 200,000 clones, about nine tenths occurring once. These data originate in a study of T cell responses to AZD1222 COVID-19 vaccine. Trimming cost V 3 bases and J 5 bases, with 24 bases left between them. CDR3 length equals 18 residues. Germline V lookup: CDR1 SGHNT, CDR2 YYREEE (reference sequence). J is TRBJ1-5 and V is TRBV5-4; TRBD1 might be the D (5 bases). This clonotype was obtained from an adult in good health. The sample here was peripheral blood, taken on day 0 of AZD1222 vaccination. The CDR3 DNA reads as TGTGCCAGCAGCTATTCCGGGGGACGGGGTTTGAGCGATCAGCCCCAGCATTTT. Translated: CASSYSGGRGLSDQPQHF.